Listed here are 3 T cell receptor beta chains from one sample, sequenced in a study of T cell clonality in common variable immunodeficiency. Libraries were prepared by immunoSEQ multiplex PCR; TCRdb keeps only in-frame clonotypes and omits some of them. Sampling found roughly 50,000 clones, none seen once. The specimen was peripheral blood mononuclear cells. These receptors originate from a person aged 18-70 years in good health.

This clone was picked up many times. The read terminates 3 residues ahead of where the CDR3 ends, so the germline J gene completes it. The rearrangement links TRBV6-2 or TRBV6-3 to TRBJ1-1, with 9 bases fitting TRBD1. The CDR3 consists of 15 residues. Germline V gene lookup returns CDR1 MNHEY and CDR2 SVGEGT. The junction had 9 bases not matched to a gene; V was cut back by 6 bases and J by 4 bases. CDR3 DNA (partial): TGTGCCAGCAGGGGGGAATACAGGGGGCCCACTGAA. It yields the protein CASRGEYRGPTE. The whole CDR3 region reads CASRGEYRGPTEAFF.

As for this clone: The missing CDR3 end, 3 residues past where the read stops, is filled in from the germline J gene. The chain uses TRBV20-1 and TRBJ2-1; D is unclear. Germline values: CDR1 DFQATT, CDR2 SNEGSKA (reference sequence). There are 16 residues in the CDR3. The V end lost 0 bases, the J end lost 2 bases, and 14 bases lay between the germline ends. CDR3 DNA, as far as it was read: TGCAGTGCTAGAGATCGAAGCCCTACCACCTACAATGAG. Protein: CSARDRSPTTYNE. In full, the CDR3 is CSARDRSPTTYNEQFF.

This clone was seen many times. The sequenced fragment ends 3 residues before the CDR3 boundary, so the rest is inferred from the germline J gene. This chain uses TRBV5-1 with TRBJ1-1, with D uncertain. Germline CDR1 reads SGHRS; CDR2 reads YFSETQ. V was clipped by 0 bases and J by 4 bases, with 7 bases between them. This CDR3 contains 13 residues. Incomplete CDR3 DNA: TGCGCCAGCAGCTTGGTAAGAGGCACTGAA. Protein product: CASSLVRGTE. The full CDR3 reads CASSLVRGTEAFF. Filled out from reference TRBV5-1 and TRBJ1-1, the complete variable domain reads KAGVTQTPRYLIKTRGQQVTLSCSPISGHRSVSWYQQTPGQGLQFLFEYFSETQRNKGNFPGRFSGRQFSNSRSEMNVSTLELGDSALYLCASSLVRGTEAFFGQGTRLTVV.